This TCR beta chain was recovered during a study of spatial heterogeneity in lung cancer. Study context: Averaged across combinations, each unique TCR and UMI pairing appeared more than ten times in raw reads, which were uncorrected. Whole-study results and caveats: Tumor mutation counts were tracked by expanded intratumoral alpha and beta TCR counts. Estimated TCR-seq coverage of tumor T cells was only about 7% for alpha chains. For beta chains, the corresponding estimate was 13% to 15%.

This sample's time point: sample taken at primary tumor resection. Whole RNA was taken from tumor, nontumor lung or frozen PBMC; it was then sequenced unsorted. This clonotype has a count of ten or more. Its antigen remains unidentified. This beta chain turned up in a library designed for alpha chains; as an off-target read, its abundance says little. MiXCR was run by TCRdb on the 5' RACE reads, yielding one entry per CDR3 protein. The data show under 20,000 distinct CDR3 sequences, 8.5% to 10% seen once. CDR1 is MNHEY and CDR2 is SVGEGT in the germline V gene. The CDR3 runs 14 residues. Trimming shortened V by 7 bases and J by 4 bases, and 15 bases separated the two germline ends.

The source of this sequence is a female donor with early-stage non-small cell lung cancer. V gene TRBV6-2 or TRBV6-3 combines with J gene TRBJ2-3, with D possibly called TRBD1 or TRBD2 (6 bases each). The sequencing used lung tumor tissue, collected at surgery. The CDR3 reads CASIVGGGADTQYF. CDR3 coding DNA: TGTGCCAGCATTGTGGGGGGCGGCGCAGATACGCAGTATTTT.